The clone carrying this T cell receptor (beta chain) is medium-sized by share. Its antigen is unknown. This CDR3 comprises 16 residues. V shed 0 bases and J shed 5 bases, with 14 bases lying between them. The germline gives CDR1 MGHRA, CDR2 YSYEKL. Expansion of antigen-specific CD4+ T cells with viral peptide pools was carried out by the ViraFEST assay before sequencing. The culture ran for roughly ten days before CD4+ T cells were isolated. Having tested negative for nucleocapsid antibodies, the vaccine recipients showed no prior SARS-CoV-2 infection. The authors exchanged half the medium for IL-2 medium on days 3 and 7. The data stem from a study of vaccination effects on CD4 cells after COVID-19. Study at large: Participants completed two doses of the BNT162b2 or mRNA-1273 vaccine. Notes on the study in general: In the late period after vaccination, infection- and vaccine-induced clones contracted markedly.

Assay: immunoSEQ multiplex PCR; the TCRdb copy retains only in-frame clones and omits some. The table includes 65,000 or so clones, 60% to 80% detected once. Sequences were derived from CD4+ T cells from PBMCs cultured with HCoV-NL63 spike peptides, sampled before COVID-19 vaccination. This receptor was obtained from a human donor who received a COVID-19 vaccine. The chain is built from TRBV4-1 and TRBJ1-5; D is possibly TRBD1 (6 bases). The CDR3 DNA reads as TGCGCCAGCAGCCAAGATGGATCACAGGGATATCAGCCCCAGCATTTT. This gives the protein CASSQDGSQGYQPQHF.